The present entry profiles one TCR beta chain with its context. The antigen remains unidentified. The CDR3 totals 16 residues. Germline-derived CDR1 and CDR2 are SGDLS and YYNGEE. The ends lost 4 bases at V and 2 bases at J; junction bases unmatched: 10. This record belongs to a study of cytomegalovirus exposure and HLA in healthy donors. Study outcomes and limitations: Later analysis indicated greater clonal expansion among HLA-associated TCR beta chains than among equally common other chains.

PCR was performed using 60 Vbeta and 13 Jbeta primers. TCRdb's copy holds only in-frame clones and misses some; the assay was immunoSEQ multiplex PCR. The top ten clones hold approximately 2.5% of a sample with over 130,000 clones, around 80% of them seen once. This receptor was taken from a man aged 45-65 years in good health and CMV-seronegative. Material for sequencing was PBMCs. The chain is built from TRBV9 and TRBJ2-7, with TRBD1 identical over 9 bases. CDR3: CASSPSGTGTPYEQYF. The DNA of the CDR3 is TGTGCCAGCAGCCCGAGTGGGACAGGGACCCCCTACGAGCAGTACTTC.